These 9 T cell receptor beta chains were sequenced from one sample in a study of CD8 T cells in ankylosing spondylitis. Each CDR3 protein is one row after TCRdb ran MiXCR on the 5' RACE reads. The sample records 25,000 to 35,000 distinct CDR3 sequences, around 6.7% being singletons. The sample consisted of blood, either unsorted or a sorted T cell fraction (not recorded which). The receptors were sampled from a male donor with ankylosing spondylitis or in good health (not recorded which).

This clonotype appeared many times. The V call is TRBV5-6, the J call TRBJ2-1, with 12 bases identical to TRBD2. CDR1 SGHDT and CDR2 YYEEEE come from the germline V gene. The CDR3 covers 16 residues. V dropped 4 bases and J dropped 6; count of bases not matched to a gene: 8. The CDR3 DNA sequence: TGTGCCAGCAGCAGACTGACTAGCGGGAGATCCAATGAGCAGTTCTTC. Its protein is CASSRLTSGRSNEQFF.

The sample holds many counts of this clonotype. The chain uses TRBV10-3 and TRBJ2-5, with D hard to call. Germline V gene sequence: CDR1 ENHRY, CDR2 SYGVKD. V was cut by 10 bases and J by 0 bases, with 12 bases left in between. This CDR3 has 13 residues. Here the CDR3 DNA reads TGTGCCACGGCACTCGGGTACCAAGAGACCCAGTACTTC. It is translated as CATALGYQETQYF.

In nucleotides, the CDR3 is TGTGCCAGCAGTTCGGGCCGGAGGACCGGGGAGCTGTTTTTT. This codes for CASSSGRRTGELFF. The J gene is TRBJ2-2, the V gene TRBV27, with a tentative D call TRBD2 (5 bases). Trimming pared 4 bases from V and 5 bases from J, leaving 11 bases between. From germline, CDR1 is MNHEY and CDR2 SMNVEV (reference sequence). The CDR3 has 14 amino acids.

Judged by abundance, this clonotype is medium-sized. V and J are TRBV7-6 and TRBJ1-1; 12 bases map to TRBD1. The length of the CDR3 is 16 residues. Germline assignment: CDR1 SGHVS and CDR2 FNYEAQ. J lost 5 bases, V lost 5 bases, and 9 bases had no gene match. The CDR3 here is CASSHDRDRGQTEAFF. The CDR3 nucleotides are TGTGCCAGCAGCCATGACCGGGACAGGGGGCAAACTGAAGCTTTCTTT. The whole variable domain, filled in from reference TRBV7-6 and TRBJ1-1, reads GAGVSQSPRYKVTKRGQDVALRCDPISGHVSLYWYRQALGQGPEFLTYFNYEAQQDKSGLPNDRFSAERPEGSISTLTIQRTEQRDSAMYRCASSHDRDRGQTEAFFGQGTRLTVV.

This sequence joins TRBV2 and TRBJ1-2, with D unclear. V was cut by 5 bases and J by 4 bases, with 5 bases left in between. Germline V gene sequence: CDR1 SNHLY, CDR2 FYNNEI. The CDR3 is made up of 11 amino acids. The CDR3 region has the DNA TGTGCCAGCAGTCCGGGCTATGGCTACACCTTC. Amino acid sequence: CASSPGYGYTF. The full variable domain, with the rest looked up from reference TRBV2 and TRBJ1-2, is EPEVTQTPSHQVTQMGQEVILRCVPISNHLYFYWYRQILGQKVEFLVSFYNNEISEKSEIFDDQFSVERPDGSNFTLKIRSTKLEDSAMYFCASSPGYGYTFGSGTRLTVV.

In this sample, this clonotype turned up many times. The chain has TRBV29-1 and TRBJ2-3; the match to TRBD1 covers 8 bases. The CDR3 loop spans 13 amino acids. V lost 3 bases, J lost 1 base, and 0 bases stayed unmatched. The germline gives CDR1 SQVTM, CDR2 ANQGSEA. DNA for the CDR3: TGCAGCGTTGAGGGACAGGGCACAGATACGCAGTATTTT. Its protein product is CSVEGQGTDTQYF.

Points on this clonotype: At one of its ends the junction is not consistent with the germline gene, which may arise from a read error. The chain recombines TRBV5-1 with TRBJ2-1; TRBD2 might be the D (7 bases). Per the germline V gene, CDR1 is SGHRS and CDR2 is YFSETQ. This CDR3 contains 14 residues. This CDR3 reads CASATGGGMDEQFF. CDR3 DNA: TGTGCCAGCGCGACTGGCGGGGGCATGGATGAGCAGTTCTTC.

This clonotype occurred a few times. The chain links TRBV27 to TRBJ2-1; the match to TRBD2 covers 10 bases. CDR1 is MNHEY, CDR2 SMNVEV, per germline (reference sequence). There are 15 residues in the CDR3. The V and J ends lost 6 bases and 8 bases, in that order; junction bases with no gene match: 10. CDR3 sequence (DNA): TGTGCCAGCAGGCCCCGCAGCGGGAGGGTCCATGAGCAGTTCTTC. Its translation is CASRPRSGRVHEQFF.

This clonotype was seen repeatedly, ten times or more. V gene TRBV20-1 combines with J gene TRBJ1-1; D unclear. CDR1 and CDR2 from the germline V gene are DFQATT and SNEGSKA (reference sequence). Deletions cut 5 bases from V and 3 bases from J, with 16 bases between. The CDR3 totals 14 residues. Here the CDR3 DNA reads TGCAGTGCTCCACGCTCGGACTCCTACACTGAAGCTTTCTTT. Translating gives CSAPRSDSYTEAFF.